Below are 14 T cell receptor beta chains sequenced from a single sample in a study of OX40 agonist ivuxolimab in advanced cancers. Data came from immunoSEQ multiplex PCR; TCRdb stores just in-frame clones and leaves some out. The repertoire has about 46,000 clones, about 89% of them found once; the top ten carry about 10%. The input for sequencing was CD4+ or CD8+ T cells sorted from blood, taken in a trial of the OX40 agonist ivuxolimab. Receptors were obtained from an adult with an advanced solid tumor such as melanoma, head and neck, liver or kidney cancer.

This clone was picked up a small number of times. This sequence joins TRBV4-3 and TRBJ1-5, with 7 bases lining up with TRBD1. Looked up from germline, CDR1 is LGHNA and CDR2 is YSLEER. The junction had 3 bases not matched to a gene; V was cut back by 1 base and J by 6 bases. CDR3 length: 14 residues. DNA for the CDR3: TGCGCCAGCAGCCAAGTGGGGGACAGTCAGCCCCAGCATTTT. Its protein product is CASSQVGDSQPQHF.

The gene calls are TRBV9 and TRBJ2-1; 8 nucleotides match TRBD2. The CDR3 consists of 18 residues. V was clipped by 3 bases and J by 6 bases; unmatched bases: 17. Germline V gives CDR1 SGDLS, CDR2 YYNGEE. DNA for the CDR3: TGTGCCAGCAGCGGACTGAAAGCCCGGGGGGGCGGGTTCAATGAGCAGTTCTTC. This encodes CASSGLKARGGGFNEQFF.

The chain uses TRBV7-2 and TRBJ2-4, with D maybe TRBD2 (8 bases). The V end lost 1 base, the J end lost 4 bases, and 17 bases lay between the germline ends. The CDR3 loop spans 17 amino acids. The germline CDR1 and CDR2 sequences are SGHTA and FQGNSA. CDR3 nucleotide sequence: TGTGCCAGCAGCTTAGTTAGCGGGACAGCCGCAAAAAACATTCAGTACTTC. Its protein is CASSLVSGTAAKNIQYF.

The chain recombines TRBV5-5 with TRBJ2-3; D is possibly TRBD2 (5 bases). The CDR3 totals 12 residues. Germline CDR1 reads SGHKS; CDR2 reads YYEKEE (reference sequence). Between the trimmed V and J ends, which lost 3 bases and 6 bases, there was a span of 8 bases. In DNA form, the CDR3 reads TGTGCCAGCAGCTGGACTGGTGATACGCAGTATTTT. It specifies CASSWTGDTQYF.

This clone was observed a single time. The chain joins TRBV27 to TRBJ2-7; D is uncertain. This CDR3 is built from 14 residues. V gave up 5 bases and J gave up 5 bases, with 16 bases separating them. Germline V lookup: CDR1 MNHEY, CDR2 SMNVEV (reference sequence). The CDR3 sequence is CASSHYGGPHEQYF. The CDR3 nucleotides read TGTGCCAGCAGTCATTATGGCGGCCCCCACGAGCAGTACTTC.

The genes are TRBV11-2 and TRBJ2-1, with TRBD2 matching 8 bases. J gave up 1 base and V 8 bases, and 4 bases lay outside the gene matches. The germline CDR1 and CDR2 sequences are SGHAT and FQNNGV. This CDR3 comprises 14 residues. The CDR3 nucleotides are TGTGCCAGCCTGAGCGGGAGTTCCTACAATGAGCAGTTCTTC. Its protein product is CASLSGSSYNEQFF.

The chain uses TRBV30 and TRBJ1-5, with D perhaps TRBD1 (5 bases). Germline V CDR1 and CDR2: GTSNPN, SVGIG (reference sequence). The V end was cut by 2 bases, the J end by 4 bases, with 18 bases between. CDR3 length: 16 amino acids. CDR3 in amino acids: CAWSSPDGGLNQPQHF. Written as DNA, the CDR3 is TGTGCCTGGAGTTCACCCGACGGGGGACTTAATCAGCCCCAGCATTTT.

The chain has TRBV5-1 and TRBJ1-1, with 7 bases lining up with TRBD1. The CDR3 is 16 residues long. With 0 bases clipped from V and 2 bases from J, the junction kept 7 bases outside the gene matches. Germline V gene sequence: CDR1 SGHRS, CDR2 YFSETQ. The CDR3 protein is CASSLAGGGGNTEAFF. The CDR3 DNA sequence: TGCGCCAGCAGCTTGGCTGGGGGAGGGGGCAACACTGAAGCTTTCTTT. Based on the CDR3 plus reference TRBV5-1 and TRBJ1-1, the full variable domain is KAGVTQTPRYLIKTRGQQVTLSCSPISGHRSVSWYQQTPGQGLQFLFEYFSETQRNKGNFPGRFSGRQFSNSRSEMNVSTLELGDSALYLCASSLAGGGGNTEAFFGQGTRLTVV.

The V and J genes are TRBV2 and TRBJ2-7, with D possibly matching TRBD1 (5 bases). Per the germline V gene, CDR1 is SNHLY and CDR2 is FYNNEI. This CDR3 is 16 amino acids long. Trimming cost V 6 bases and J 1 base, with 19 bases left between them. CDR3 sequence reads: CASRLQGWGESYEQYF. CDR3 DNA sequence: TGTGCCAGCAGACTCCAGGGTTGGGGCGAGTCCTACGAGCAGTACTTC.

The CDR3 DNA follows: TGTGCCAGCTCCCCAGGGGTCAATGAGCAGTTCTTC. It specifies CASSPGVNEQFF. The chain joins TRBV7-6 to TRBJ2-1, with D possibly being TRBD1 (6 bases). This CDR3 has 12 amino acids. CDR1 and CDR2 from the germline V gene are SGHVS and FNYEAQ. Trimming removed 8 bases at V and 6 bases at J, with 11 bases between.

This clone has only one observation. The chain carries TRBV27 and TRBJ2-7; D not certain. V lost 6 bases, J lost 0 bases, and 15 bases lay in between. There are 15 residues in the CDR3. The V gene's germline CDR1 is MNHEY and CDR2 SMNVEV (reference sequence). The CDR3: CASSHRPWSSYEQYF. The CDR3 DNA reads TGTGCCAGCAGCCACCGACCCTGGAGCTCCTACGAGCAGTACTTC.

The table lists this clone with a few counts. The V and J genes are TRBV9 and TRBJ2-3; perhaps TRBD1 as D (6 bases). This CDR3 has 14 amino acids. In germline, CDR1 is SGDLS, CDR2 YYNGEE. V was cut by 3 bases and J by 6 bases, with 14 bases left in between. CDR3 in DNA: TGTGCCAGCAGCGAAGGGATACAGGGCGATACGCAGTATTTT. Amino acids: CASSEGIQGDTQYF.

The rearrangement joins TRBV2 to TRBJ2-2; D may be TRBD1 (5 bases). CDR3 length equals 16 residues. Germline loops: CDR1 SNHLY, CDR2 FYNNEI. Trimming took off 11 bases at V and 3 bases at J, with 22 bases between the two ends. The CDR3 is CALRVAETVDTGELFF. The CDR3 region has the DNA TGTGCCCTCAGGGTAGCAGAGACAGTGGACACCGGGGAGCTGTTTTTT.

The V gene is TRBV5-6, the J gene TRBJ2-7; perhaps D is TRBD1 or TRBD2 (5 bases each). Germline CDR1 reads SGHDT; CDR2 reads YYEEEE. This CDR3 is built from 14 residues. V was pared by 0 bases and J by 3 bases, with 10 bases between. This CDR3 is CASSLGGADYEQYF. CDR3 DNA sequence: TGTGCCAGCAGCTTGGGAGGGGCCGACTACGAGCAGTACTTC.